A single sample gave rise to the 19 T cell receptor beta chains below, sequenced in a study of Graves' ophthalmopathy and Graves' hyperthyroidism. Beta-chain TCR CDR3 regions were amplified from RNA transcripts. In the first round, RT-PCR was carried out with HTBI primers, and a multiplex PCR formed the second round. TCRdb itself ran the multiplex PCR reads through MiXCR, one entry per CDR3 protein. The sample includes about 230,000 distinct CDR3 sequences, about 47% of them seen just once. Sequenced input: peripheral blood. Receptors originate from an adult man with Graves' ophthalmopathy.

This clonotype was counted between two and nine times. The CDR3 loop reads CAISVPGTSGSVQYF. CDR3 coding DNA: TGTGCCATCAGTGTCCCCGGGACTAGCGGGAGTGTGCAGTACTTC. J is TRBJ2-7 and V is TRBV10-3, with 14 bases that match TRBD2. The CDR3 loop spans 15 amino acids. Germline values: CDR1 ENHRY, CDR2 SYGVKD. V lost 4 bases, J lost 9 bases, and 8 bases stayed unmatched.

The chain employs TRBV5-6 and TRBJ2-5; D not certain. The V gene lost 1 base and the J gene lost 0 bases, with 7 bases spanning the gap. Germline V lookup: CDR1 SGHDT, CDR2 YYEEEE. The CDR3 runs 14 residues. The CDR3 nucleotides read TGTGCCAGCAGCTTGTATAATAACCAAGAGACCCAGTACTTC. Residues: CASSLYNNQETQYF. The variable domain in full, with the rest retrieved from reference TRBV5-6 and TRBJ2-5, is DAGVTQSPTHLIKTRGQQVTLRCSPKSGHDTVSWYQQALGQGPQFIFQYYEEEERQRGNFPDRFSGHQFPNYSSELNVNALLLGDSALYLCASSLYNNQETQYFGPGTRLLVL.

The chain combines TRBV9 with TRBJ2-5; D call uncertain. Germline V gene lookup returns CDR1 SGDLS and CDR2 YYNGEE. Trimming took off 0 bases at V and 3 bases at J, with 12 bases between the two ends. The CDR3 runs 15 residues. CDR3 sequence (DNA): TGTGCCAGCAGCGTAGGGAGCCTCCGGGAAGAGACCCAGTACTTC. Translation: CASSVGSLREETQYF.

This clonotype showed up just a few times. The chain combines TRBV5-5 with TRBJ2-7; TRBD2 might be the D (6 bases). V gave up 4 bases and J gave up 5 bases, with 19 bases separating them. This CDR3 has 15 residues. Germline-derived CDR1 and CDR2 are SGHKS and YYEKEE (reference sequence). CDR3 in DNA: TGTGCCAGCAGCCCGGGACTGCAACCCGGGGACGAGCAGTACTTC. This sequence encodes CASSPGLQPGDEQYF.

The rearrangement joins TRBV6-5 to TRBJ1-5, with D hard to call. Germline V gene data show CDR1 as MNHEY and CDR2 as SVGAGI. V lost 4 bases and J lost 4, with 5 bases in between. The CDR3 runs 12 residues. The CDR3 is CASSFQNQPQHF. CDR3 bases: TGTGCCAGCAGTTTCCAGAATCAGCCCCAGCATTTT.

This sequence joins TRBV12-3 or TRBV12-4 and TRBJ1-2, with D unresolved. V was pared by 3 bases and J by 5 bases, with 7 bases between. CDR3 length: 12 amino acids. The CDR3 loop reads CASSFPGYGYTF. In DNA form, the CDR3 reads TGTGCCAGCAGTTTCCCGGGTTATGGCTACACCTTC.

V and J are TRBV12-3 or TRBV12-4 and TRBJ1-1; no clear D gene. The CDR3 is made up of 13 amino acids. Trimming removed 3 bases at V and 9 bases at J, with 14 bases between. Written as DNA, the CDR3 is TGTGCCAGCAGTTTGGAAAGAGGTGTCAAAGCTTTCTTT. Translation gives CASSLERGVKAFF.

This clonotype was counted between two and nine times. In DNA, the CDR3 is TGCAGTGCTAGGGGCCGAGAAACAGGGAAAGAGACCCAGTACTTC. This gives the protein CSARGRETGKETQYF. The chain has TRBV20-1 and TRBJ2-5; perhaps TRBD1 as D (6 bases). The CDR3 runs 15 residues. CDR1 and CDR2 from the germline V gene are DFQATT and SNEGSKA (reference sequence). Trimming cost V 3 bases and J 3 bases, with 17 bases left between them.

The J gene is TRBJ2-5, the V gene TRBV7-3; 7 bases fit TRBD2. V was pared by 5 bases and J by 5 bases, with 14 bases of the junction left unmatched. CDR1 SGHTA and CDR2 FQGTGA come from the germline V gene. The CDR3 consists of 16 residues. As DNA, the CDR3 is TGTGCCAGCAGCCCCCGCCCCAGCGGGATCCAGGAGACCCAGTACTTC. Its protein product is CASSPRPSGIQETQYF.

The CDR3 sequence is CASSEARVNGELFF. DNA of the CDR3: TGCGCCAGCAGTGAGGCAAGGGTAAACGGGGAGCTGTTTTTT. This chain links TRBV10-1 with TRBJ2-2, with D uncertain. Per germline, CDR1 WNHNN and CDR2 SYGVQD (reference sequence). Trimming took 2 bases from V and 7 from J, leaving 11 bases between them. This CDR3 is built from 14 residues.

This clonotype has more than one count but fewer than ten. The CDR3 DNA follows: TGCGCCAGCAGCTTGGGGCAGGGTGATGAAGCTTTCTTT. Translating it yields CASSLGQGDEAFF. V gene TRBV5-1 combines with J gene TRBJ1-1; weak D call: TRBD1 (5 bases). The CDR3 runs to 13 residues. Per the germline V gene, CDR1 is SGHRS and CDR2 is YFSETQ. V dropped 0 bases and J dropped 7 bases, with 10 bases sitting between them.

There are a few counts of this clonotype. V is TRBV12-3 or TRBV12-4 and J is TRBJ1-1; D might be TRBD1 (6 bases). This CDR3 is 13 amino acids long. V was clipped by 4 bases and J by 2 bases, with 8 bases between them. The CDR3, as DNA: TGTGCCAGCAGTTCGACAGGAAACACTGAAGCTTTCTTT. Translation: CASSSTGNTEAFF.

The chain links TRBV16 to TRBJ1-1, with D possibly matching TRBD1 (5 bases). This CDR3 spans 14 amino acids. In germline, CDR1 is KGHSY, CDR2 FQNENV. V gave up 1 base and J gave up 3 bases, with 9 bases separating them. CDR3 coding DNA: TGTGCCAGCAGCCAATGGCCGGGGGACACTGAAGCTTTCTTT. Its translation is CASSQWPGDTEAFF.

CDR3 nucleotide sequence: TGCAGCGCCTCGCCCTCGGGGGACCCTTTCTATGGCTACACCTTC. This sequence encodes CSASPSGDPFYGYTF. V usage is TRBV29-1 and J usage is TRBJ1-2; TRBD1 is a possible D gene (5 bases). The CDR3 runs 15 residues. Trimming shortened V by 7 bases and J by 4 bases, and 22 bases separated the two germline ends. Germline V gives CDR1 SQVTM, CDR2 ANQGSEA. Complete variable domain (other parts from reference TRBV29-1 and TRBJ1-2): SAVISQKPSRDICQRGTSLTIQCQVDSQVTMMFWYRQQPGQSLTLIATANQGSEATYESGFVIDKFPISRPNLTFSTLTVSNMSPEDSSIYLCSASPSGDPFYGYTFGSGTRLTVV.

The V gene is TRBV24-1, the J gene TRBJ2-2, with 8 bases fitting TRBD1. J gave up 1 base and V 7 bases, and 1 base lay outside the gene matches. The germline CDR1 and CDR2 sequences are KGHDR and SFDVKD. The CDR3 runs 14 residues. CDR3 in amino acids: CATSGTGNTGELFF. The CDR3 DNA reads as TGTGCCACCAGCGGGACAGGGAACACCGGGGAGCTGTTTTTT.

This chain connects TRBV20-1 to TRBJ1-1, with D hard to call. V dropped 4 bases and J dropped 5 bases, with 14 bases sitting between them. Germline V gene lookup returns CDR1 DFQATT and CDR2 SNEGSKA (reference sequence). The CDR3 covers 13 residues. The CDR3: CSATTTRRTEAFF. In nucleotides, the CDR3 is TGCAGTGCTACCACGACAAGGAGGACTGAAGCTTTCTTT.

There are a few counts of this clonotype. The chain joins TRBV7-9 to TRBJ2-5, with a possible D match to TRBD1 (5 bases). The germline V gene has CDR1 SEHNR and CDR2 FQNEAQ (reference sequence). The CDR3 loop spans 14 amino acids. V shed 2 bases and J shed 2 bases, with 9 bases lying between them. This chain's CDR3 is CASSLSQGQETQYF. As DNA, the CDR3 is TGTGCCAGCAGCTTATCGCAGGGTCAAGAGACCCAGTACTTC.

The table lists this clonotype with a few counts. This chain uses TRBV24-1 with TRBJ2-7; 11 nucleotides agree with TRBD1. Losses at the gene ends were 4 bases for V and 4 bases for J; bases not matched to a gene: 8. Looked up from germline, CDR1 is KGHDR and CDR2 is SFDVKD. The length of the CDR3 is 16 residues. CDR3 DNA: TGTGCCACCAGTGACTCAGGACAGGGGGCAGGATACGAGCAGTACTTC. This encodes CATSDSGQGAGYEQYF.

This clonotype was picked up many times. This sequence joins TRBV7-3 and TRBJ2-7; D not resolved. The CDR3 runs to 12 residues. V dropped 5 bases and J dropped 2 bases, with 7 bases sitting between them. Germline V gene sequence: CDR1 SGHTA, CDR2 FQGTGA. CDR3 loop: CASSPRTYEQYF. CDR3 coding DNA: TGTGCCAGCAGCCCCCGCACCTACGAGCAGTACTTC.